This T cell receptor beta chain comes out of a study of T-cell memory formation after mild COVID-19. Findings of the study overall: The CD4+ clones that contracted clustered mainly within CM and EM, and the CD8+ clones concentrated in EMRA.

It was 5'RACE with constant-segment primers that produced the TCR alpha and TCR beta cDNA libraries, which carried sample barcodes and UMIs. MiXCR was run by TCRdb on the 5' RACE reads, yielding one entry per CDR3 protein. The sample consists of roughly 600,000 distinct CDR3 sequences, 18% of them appearing once. The table lists this clonotype with a few counts. Antigen: not known. The specimen sequenced was PBMCs or a T cell subset sorted from them (not recorded which). This clonotype was sampled from an adult woman who had mild COVID-19 (a few samples of this study predate the infection). Cell type and time point are not known.

The CDR3 reads CASSLEGVVTDTQYF. Written as DNA, the CDR3 is TGTGCCAGCAGCTTAGAGGGGGTGGTTACAGATACGCAGTATTTT. V gene TRBV7-2 combines with J gene TRBJ2-3; possible D gene TRBD1, 6 bases. Germline-derived CDR1 and CDR2 are SGHTA and FQGNSA. Between the trimmed V and J ends, which lost 1 base and 3 bases, there was a span of 11 bases. The CDR3 spans 15 residues.